The 28 T cell receptor beta chains in this list originate from one sample, sequenced in a study of blood T cell repertoires in COVID-19. Clones were read by immunoSEQ multiplex PCR, and TCRdb kept only the in-frame ones, dropping some. The repertoire holds under 150,000 clones, with more than 65% as singletons. Source material: peripheral blood. These receptors came from a woman between 65 and 79 years old with acute or convalescent COVID-19.

Here the CDR3 reads CASNRGGTEAFF. Written as DNA, the CDR3 is TGTGCCAGCAACCGGGGTGGCACTGAAGCTTTCTTT. The gene calls are TRBV28 and TRBJ1-1; D is unclear. There are 12 residues in the CDR3. V lost 7 bases to trimming and J lost 4 bases, with 10 bases between them. CDR1 and CDR2 (germline): MDHEN, SYDVKM.

As for this clone: Other DNA sequences of this sample code for an identical CDR3. The chain couples TRBV5-1 to TRBJ2-5; 9 nucleotides align to TRBD2. CDR3 length equals 15 residues. Trimming cost V 0 bases and J 1 base; bases outside gene matches: 1. Germline V lookup: CDR1 SGHRS, CDR2 YFSETQ. CDR3 DNA sequence: TGCGCCAGCAGCTTGGGCGGGGGGGCCCAAGAGACCCAGTACTTC. This translates into CASSLGGGAQETQYF.

The V gene is TRBV27, the J gene TRBJ1-6; D unresolved. Per germline, CDR1 MNHEY and CDR2 SMNVEV (reference sequence). The V end was cut by 7 bases, the J end by 8 bases, with 12 bases between. The length of the CDR3 is 13 residues. The CDR3 is CASTFTRDSPLHF. The CDR3 nucleotides read TGTGCCAGCACCTTCACGAGGGATTCACCCCTCCACTTT.

The CDR3 DNA is TGTGCCAGCAGCCAGTTGAGTAGCTCCTACAATGAGCAGTTCTTC. Translation: CASSQLSSSYNEQFF. The rearrangement joins TRBV3-1 (or the pseudogene TRBV3-2) to TRBJ2-1; no clear D gene. Looked up from germline, CDR1 is LGHDT and CDR2 is YNNKEL (reference sequence). This CDR3 region has 15 residues. V was pared by 3 bases and J by 0 bases, with 9 bases between.

This clone is medium-sized within its sample. This chain connects TRBV19 to TRBJ1-2; TRBD1 aligns across 9 bases. The CDR3 loop spans 13 amino acids. V lost 3 bases and J lost 14; bases outside the gene matches: 10. Germline CDR1 reads LNHDA; CDR2 reads SQIVND (reference sequence). CDR3 protein: CASSMRTGAAFTF. In DNA, the CDR3 is TGTGCCAGTAGTATGCGGACAGGGGCCGCGTTTACCTTC.

As concerns this clone: The sample has other DNA sequences that encode this CDR3 too. The chain joins TRBV7-2 to TRBJ2-1; D might be TRBD2 (7 bases). The CDR3 is 15 residues long. Trimming shortened V by 1 base and J by 2 bases, and 9 bases separated the two germline ends. Germline CDR1 is SGHTA and CDR2 is FQGNSA. The CDR3 DNA reads as TGTGCCAGCAGCTTAGGCGGGGGCGCCTACAATGAGCAGTTCTTC. It specifies CASSLGGGAYNEQFF.

Comments on this clone: The junction differs from germline at one of its ends, possibly a read error. The rearrangement joins TRBV5-4 to TRBJ2-7; TRBD2 matches 9 bases. There are 14 residues in the CDR3. Germline V lookup: CDR1 SGHNT, CDR2 YYREEE (reference sequence). CDR3 loop: CASSHGAGGPRFNF. CDR3 bases: TGTGCCAGCAGCCATGGGGCGGGAGGGCCTCGATTTAACTTC.

This sequence joins TRBV6-6 and TRBJ2-5, with D perhaps matching TRBD2 (6 bases). Per the germline V gene, CDR1 is MNHNY and CDR2 is SVGAGI (reference sequence). Trimming removed 2 bases at V and 4 bases at J, with 17 bases between. The CDR3 sequence is 16 residues long. The CDR3 protein is CASSYAGRRMRETQYF. The CDR3 coding sequence is TGTGCCAGCAGTTACGCAGGGAGGAGGATGAGAGAGACCCAGTACTTC.

The V call is TRBV7-2, the J call TRBJ2-7, with 9 bases aligning to TRBD2. Trimming at V came to 3 bases and at J to 2 bases, leaving 8 bases not matched to a gene. The CDR3 is made up of 16 amino acids. Germline V gives CDR1 SGHTA, CDR2 FQGNSA. The CDR3 coding sequence is TGTGCCAGCAGCTTGGGTTTCGGCGGGGGGGCCTACGAGCAGTACTTC. Protein: CASSLGFGGGAYEQYF.

V usage is TRBV7-9 and J usage is TRBJ2-3; 7 bases line up with TRBD1. After removal of 11 bases from V and 3 bases from J, the junction contained 8 bases not matched to a gene. The germline V gene encodes CDR1 SEHNR and CDR2 FQNEAQ (reference sequence). This CDR3 contains 13 residues. CDR3 sequence (DNA): TGTGCCGTCGAGGCAGGGGGAACAGATACGCAGTATTTT. Amino acid sequence: CAVEAGGTDTQYF. The variable domain in full, with the rest retrieved from reference TRBV7-9 and TRBJ2-3, is DTGVSQNPRHKITKRGQNVTFRCDPISEHNRLYWYRQTLGQGPEFLTYFQNEAQLEKSRLLSDRFSAERPKGSFSTLEIQRTEQGDSAMYLCAVEAGGTDTQYFGPGTRLTVL.

This chain joins TRBV7-8 and TRBJ2-2, with D possibly matching TRBD2 (6 bases). The germline V gene encodes CDR1 SGHVS and CDR2 FQNEAQ. There are 17 residues in the CDR3. Trimming took 2 bases from V and 6 from J, leaving 19 bases between them. CDR3 DNA sequence: TGTGCCAGCAGCTTACGGAGGCGGGGTGGAATCGCCGGGGAGCTGTTTTTT. Translated: CASSLRRRGGIAGELFF.

CDR3 residues: CASTLGQDQPQHF. CDR3 sequence (DNA): TGTGCCAGCACCTTGGGACAAGATCAGCCCCAGCATTTT. The V and J genes are TRBV6-6 and TRBJ1-5; tentatively, D is TRBD1 (6 bases). Germline V gene lookup returns CDR1 MNHNY and CDR2 SVGAGI (reference sequence). The CDR3 is 13 residues long. V lost 7 bases to trimming and J lost 5 bases, with 12 bases between them.

The rearrangement uses TRBV7-8 and TRBJ1-1, with D tentatively TRBD1 (5 bases). The CDR3 has 18 amino acids. Trimming pared 8 bases from V and 1 base from J, leaving 26 bases between. Germline CDR1 SGHVS, CDR2 FQNEAQ. The DNA of the CDR3 is TGTGCCAGCCGACGTGGCAGAGAGACGGGACTCGAGAACACTGAAGCTTTCTTT. This gives the protein CASRRGRETGLENTEAFF.

The rearrangement joins TRBV10-2 to TRBJ1-1; 8 bases line up with TRBD1. The CDR3 has 14 residues. The V gene's germline CDR1 is WSHSY and CDR2 SAAADI. The V gene end was trimmed by 3 bases and the J gene end by 6 bases; junction bases not matched to a gene: 6. DNA of the CDR3: TGCGCCAGCAGTGAACAGGGGGAAGGAGCTGAAGCTTTCTTT. It encodes CASSEQGEGAEAFF.

J is TRBJ1-5 and V is TRBV2, with 10 bases that match TRBD1. CDR3 length equals 14 residues. Germline CDR1 SNHLY, CDR2 FYNNEI. Trimming cost V 6 bases and J 5 bases; bases outside gene matches: 4. CDR3 sequence: CASRGTGDHQPQHF. In nucleotides, the CDR3 is TGTGCCAGCAGGGGGACAGGGGATCATCAGCCCCAGCATTTT.

This clone was observed a single time. The J gene is TRBJ1-1, the V gene TRBV28, with a possible D match to TRBD1 (5 bases). This CDR3 comprises 13 residues. V was shortened by 3 bases and J by 5 bases, with 10 bases between the two germline ends. From germline, CDR1 is MDHEN and CDR2 SYDVKM. The CDR3 sequence: CASSFPGKTEAFF. CDR3 nucleotide sequence: TGTGCCAGCAGTTTCCCAGGGAAGACTGAAGCTTTCTTT.

The chain couples TRBV7-9 to TRBJ2-7; 7 bases map to TRBD1. The CDR3 is made up of 13 amino acids. J was trimmed by 9 bases and V by 2 bases; bases with no gene match: 7. Germline CDR1 and CDR2: SEHNR and FQNEAQ (reference sequence). This CDR3 reads CASSLQQGKRQYF. CDR3 bases: TGTGCCAGCAGCTTACAACAGGGGAAAAGGCAGTACTTC.

This clone was seen a few times. This chain joins TRBV28 and TRBJ2-2; the D gene is possibly TRBD1 (6 bases). CDR3 size: 15 residues. CDR1 is MDHEN, CDR2 SYDVKM, per germline. Trimming pared 6 bases from V and 1 base from J, leaving 12 bases between. Written as DNA, the CDR3 is TGTGCCAGCAGCCAAGGGGACAAGAACACCGGGGAGCTGTTTTTT. Translated: CASSQGDKNTGELFF.

On this clone itself: The sample carries other DNA sequences with the same CDR3. The V and J genes are TRBV5-4 and TRBJ1-6; D perhaps matches TRBD1 (5 bases). V lost 4 bases to trimming and J lost 7 bases, with 9 bases between them. The CDR3 is 13 amino acids. Germline values: CDR1 SGHNT, CDR2 YYREEE (reference sequence). CDR3 nucleotide sequence: TGTGCCAGCAGCAGGAAGGGGAATTCACCCCTCCACTTT. Translated, it gives CASSRKGNSPLHF.

The chain joins TRBV9 to TRBJ2-7; D might be TRBD2 (5 bases). Deletions cut 0 bases from V and 2 bases from J, with 12 bases between. Germline assignment: CDR1 SGDLS and CDR2 YYNGEE. This CDR3 is 15 amino acids long. CDR3: CASSVAPGAAYEQYF. CDR3 DNA: TGTGCCAGCAGCGTAGCCCCCGGAGCGGCCTACGAGCAGTACTTC.

The chain joins TRBV7-9 to TRBJ2-2; 9 bases fit TRBD1. The trim removed 5 bases at V and 7 bases at J, leaving 8 bases unmatched. Germline V lookup: CDR1 SEHNR, CDR2 FQNEAQ (reference sequence). This CDR3 has 15 amino acids. CDR3: CASSAGTGFFGELFF. The CDR3 region has the DNA TGTGCCAGCAGCGCCGGGACAGGGTTTTTCGGGGAGCTGTTTTTT.

The rearrangement joins TRBV7-6 to TRBJ1-6; 11 bases fit TRBD1. The V gene end was trimmed by 5 bases and the J gene end by 3 bases; junction bases not matched to a gene: 3. This CDR3 comprises 16 residues. The germline gives CDR1 SGHVS, CDR2 FNYEAQ. The DNA for the CDR3 is TGTGCCAGCAGCACGGGACAGGGGGGCTATAATTCACCCCTCCACTTT. Translating it yields CASSTGQGGYNSPLHF.

This clone was found once. The V gene is TRBV2, the J gene TRBJ2-7; D unclear. V lost 4 bases to trimming and J lost 7 bases, with 11 bases between them. CDR1 and CDR2 (germline): SNHLY, FYNNEI. CDR3 length: 12 residues. The CDR3 loop is CASSVGLPEQYF. The CDR3, as DNA: TGTGCCAGCAGTGTGGGCCTTCCGGAGCAGTACTTC.

This clone has just a few counts. The chain uses TRBV7-3 and TRBJ1-1; D is uncertain. The V gene's germline CDR1 is SGHTA and CDR2 FQGTGA. The V and J ends lost 4 bases and 0 bases respectively, with 6 bases between them. The CDR3 is 13 amino acids. CDR3 nucleotides: TGTGCCAGCAGCTATACAGTGAACACTGAAGCTTTCTTT. Its translation is CASSYTVNTEAFF.

V is TRBV19 and J is TRBJ2-1; 8 nucleotides agree with TRBD2. The CDR3 contains 15 residues. CDR1 is LNHDA and CDR2 is SQIVND in the germline V gene (reference sequence). J gave up 6 bases and V 3 bases, and 7 bases lay outside the gene matches. The CDR3 bases are TGTGCCAGTAGTATGGCCAGCGGGAGAAGCAATGAGCAGTTCTTC. Protein sequence: CASSMASGRSNEQFF. The complete variable domain, with remaining parts taken from reference TRBV19 and TRBJ2-1, reads DGGITQSPKYLFRKEGQNVTLSCEQNLNHDAMYWYRQDPGQGLRLIYYSQIVNDFQKGDIAEGYSVSREKKESFPLTVTSAQKNPTAFYLCASSMASGRSNEQFFGPGTRLTVL.

This clone has more than one count but fewer than ten. This chain connects TRBV9 to TRBJ1-4, with D hard to call. This CDR3 is built from 13 residues. The germline CDR1 and CDR2 sequences are SGDLS and YYNGEE. V lost 4 bases, J lost 8 bases, and 12 bases lay in between. CDR3 amino acids: CASSPRPGEKLFF. CDR3 coding DNA: TGTGCCAGCAGCCCAAGACCGGGAGAAAAACTGTTTTTT.

The chain combines TRBV27 with TRBJ1-1, with 7 bases lining up with TRBD1. With V trimmed by 4 bases and J by 0 bases, 14 bases remained unmatched. The CDR3 extends over 18 amino acids. Looked up from germline, CDR1 is MNHEY and CDR2 is SMNVEV (reference sequence). CDR3 protein: CASSSLKQTGWVNTEAFF. The CDR3 coding sequence is TGTGCCAGCAGTTCCCTAAAACAGACAGGGTGGGTGAACACTGAAGCTTTCTTT.

This clone was observed once. The chain joins TRBV29-1 to TRBJ2-7; D gene unclear. Deletions cut 2 bases from V and 3 bases from J, with 8 bases between. Per germline, CDR1 SQVTM and CDR2 ANQGSEA. This CDR3 region has 12 residues. In DNA, the CDR3 is TGCAGCGTTGAAACGCGCCGCTACGAGCAGTACTTC. This translates into CSVETRRYEQYF.